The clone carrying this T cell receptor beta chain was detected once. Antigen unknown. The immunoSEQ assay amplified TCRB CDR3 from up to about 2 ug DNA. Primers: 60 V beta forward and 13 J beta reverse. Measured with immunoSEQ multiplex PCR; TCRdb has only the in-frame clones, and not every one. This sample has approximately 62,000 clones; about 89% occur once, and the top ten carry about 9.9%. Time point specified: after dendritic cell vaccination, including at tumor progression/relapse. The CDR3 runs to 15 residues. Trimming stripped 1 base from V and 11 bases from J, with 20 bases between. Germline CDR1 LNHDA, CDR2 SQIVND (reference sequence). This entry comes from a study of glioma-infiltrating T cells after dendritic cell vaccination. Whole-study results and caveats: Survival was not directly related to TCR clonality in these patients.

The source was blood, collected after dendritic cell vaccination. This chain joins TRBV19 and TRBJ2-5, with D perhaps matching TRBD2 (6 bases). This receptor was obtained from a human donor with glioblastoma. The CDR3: CASSIGGTGSEEQYF. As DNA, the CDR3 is TGTGCCAGTAGTATAGGCGGGACGGGAAGCGAGGAGCAGTACTTC.